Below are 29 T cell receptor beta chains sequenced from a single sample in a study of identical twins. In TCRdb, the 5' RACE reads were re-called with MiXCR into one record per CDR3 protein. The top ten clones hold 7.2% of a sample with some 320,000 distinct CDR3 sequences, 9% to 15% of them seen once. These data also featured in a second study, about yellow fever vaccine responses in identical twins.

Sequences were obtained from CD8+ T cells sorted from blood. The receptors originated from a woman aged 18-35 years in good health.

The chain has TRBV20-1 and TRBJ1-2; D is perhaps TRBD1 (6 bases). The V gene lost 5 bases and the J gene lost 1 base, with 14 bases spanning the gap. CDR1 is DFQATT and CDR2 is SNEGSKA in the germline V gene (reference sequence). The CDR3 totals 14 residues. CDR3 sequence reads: CSALEDRFNYGYTF. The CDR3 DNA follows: TGCAGTGCTCTTGAGGACAGATTTAACTATGGCTACACCTTC.

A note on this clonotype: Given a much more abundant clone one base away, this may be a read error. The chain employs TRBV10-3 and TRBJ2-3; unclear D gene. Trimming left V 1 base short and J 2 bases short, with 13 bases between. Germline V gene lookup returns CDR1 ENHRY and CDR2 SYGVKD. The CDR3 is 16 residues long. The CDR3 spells CAISEFGGLNTDTQYF. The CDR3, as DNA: TGTGCCATCAGTGAGTTCGGTGGGCTAAACACAGATACGCAGTATTTT.

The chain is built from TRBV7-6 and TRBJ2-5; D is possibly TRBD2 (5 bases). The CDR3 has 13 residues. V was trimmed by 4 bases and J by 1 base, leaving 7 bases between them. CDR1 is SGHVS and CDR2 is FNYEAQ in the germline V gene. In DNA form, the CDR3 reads TGTGCCAGCAGCTCGGACTTCCAAGAGACCCAGTACTTC. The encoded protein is CASSSDFQETQYF.

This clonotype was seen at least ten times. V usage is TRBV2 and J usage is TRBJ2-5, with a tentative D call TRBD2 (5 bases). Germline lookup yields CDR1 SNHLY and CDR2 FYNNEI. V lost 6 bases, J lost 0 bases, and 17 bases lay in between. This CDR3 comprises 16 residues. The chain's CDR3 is CASSPVSWEYQETQYF. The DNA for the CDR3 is TGTGCCAGCAGCCCTGTAAGCTGGGAGTACCAAGAGACCCAGTACTTC.

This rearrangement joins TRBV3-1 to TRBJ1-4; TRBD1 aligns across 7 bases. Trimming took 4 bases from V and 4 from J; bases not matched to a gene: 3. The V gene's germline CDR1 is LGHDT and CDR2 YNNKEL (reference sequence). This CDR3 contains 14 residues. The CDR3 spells CASSPQGSNEKLFF. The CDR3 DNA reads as TGTGCCAGCAGCCCACAGGGGAGTAATGAAAAACTGTTTTTT.

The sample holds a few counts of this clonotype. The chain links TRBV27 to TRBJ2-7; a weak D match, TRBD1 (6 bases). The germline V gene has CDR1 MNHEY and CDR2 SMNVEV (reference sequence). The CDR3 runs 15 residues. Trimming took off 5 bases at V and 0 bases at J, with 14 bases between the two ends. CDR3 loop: CASSPQGPSSYEQYV. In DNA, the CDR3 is TGTGCCAGCAGTCCACAGGGACCCTCCTCCTACGAGCAGTACGTC.

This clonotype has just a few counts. The DNA of the CDR3 is TGTGCCAGCATGGTGACAGGGGTCGTCGGGGAGCTGTTTTTT. Encoded protein: CASMVTGVVGELFF. The chain uses TRBV5-6 and TRBJ2-2, with 8 positions matching TRBD1. V trimming: 6 bases; J trimming: 7 bases; junction bases outside the gene matches: 8. Germline assignment: CDR1 SGHDT and CDR2 YYEEEE. The CDR3 consists of 14 residues.

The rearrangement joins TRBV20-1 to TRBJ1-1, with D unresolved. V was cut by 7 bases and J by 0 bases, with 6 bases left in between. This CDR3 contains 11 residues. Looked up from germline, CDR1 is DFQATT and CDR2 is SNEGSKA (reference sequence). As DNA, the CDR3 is TGCAGTGGCCGGATGAACACTGAAGCTTTCTTT. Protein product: CSGRMNTEAFF.

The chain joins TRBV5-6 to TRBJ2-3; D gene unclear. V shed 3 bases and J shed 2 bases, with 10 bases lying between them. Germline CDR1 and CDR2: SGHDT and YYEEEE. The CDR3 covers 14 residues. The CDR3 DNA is TGTGCCAGCAGCTCCGCAGGTGCCACAGATACGCAGTATTTT. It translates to CASSSAGATDTQYF.

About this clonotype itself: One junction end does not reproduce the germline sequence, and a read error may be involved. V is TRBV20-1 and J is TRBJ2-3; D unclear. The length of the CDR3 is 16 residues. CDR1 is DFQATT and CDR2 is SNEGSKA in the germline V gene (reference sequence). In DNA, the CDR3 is TGCTGTGCTAGGGCGCCCGGGCTAGGTGACACAGATACGCAGTATTTT. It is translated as CCARAPGLGDTDTQYF.

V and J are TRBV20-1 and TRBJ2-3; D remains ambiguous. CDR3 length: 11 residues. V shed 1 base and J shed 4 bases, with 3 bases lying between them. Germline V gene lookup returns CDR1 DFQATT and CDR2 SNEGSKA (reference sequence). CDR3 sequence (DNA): TGCAGTGCTAGAGTGTCAGATACGCAGTATTTT. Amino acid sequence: CSARVSDTQYF.

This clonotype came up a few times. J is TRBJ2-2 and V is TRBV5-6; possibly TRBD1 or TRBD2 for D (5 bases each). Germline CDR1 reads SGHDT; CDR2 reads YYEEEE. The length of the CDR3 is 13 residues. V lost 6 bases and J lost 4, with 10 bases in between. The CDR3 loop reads CASTRGGTGELFF. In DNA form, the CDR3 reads TGTGCCAGCACCCGGGGCGGCACCGGGGAGCTGTTTTTT.

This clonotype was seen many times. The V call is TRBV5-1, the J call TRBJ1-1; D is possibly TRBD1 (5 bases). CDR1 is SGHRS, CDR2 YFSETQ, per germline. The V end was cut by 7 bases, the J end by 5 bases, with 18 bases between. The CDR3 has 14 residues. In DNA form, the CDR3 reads TGCGCCAGCCAACAGGAGGGGCTCGGGACTGAAGCTTTCTTT. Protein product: CASQQEGLGTEAFF.

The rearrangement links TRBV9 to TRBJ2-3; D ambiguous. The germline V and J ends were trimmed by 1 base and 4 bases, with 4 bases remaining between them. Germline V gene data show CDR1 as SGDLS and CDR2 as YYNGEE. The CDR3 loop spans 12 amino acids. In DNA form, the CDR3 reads TGTGCCAGCAGCGTAAGCGCAGATACGCAGTATTTT. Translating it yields CASSVSADTQYF.

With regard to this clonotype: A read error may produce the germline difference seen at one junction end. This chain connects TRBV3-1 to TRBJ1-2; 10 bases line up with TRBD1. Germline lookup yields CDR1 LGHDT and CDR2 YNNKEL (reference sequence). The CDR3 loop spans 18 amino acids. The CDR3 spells CACSQDLGTGALLYGYTF. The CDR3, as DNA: TGTGCCTGCAGCCAAGATTTAGGGACAGGGGCCTTACTCTATGGCTACACCTTC.

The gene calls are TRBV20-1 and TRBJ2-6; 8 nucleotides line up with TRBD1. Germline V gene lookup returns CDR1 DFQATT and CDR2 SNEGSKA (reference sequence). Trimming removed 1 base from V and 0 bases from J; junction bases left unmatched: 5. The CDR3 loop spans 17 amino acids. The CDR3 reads CSARARQGHSGANVLTF. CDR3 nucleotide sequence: TGCAGTGCTAGAGCCCGACAGGGGCACTCTGGGGCCAACGTCCTGACTTTC.

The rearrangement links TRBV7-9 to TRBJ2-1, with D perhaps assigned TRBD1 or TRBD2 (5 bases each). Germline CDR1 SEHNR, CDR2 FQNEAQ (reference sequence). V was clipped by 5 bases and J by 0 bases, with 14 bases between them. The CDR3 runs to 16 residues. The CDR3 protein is CASSPGAYSSYNEQFF. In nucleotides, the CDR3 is TGTGCCAGCAGCCCCGGGGCATATAGCTCCTACAATGAGCAGTTCTTC.

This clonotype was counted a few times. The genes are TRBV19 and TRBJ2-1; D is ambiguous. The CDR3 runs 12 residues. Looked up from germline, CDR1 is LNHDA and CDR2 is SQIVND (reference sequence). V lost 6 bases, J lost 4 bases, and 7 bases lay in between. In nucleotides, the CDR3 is TGTGCCAGTAGAATCGGTTACAATGAGCAGTTCTTC. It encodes CASRIGYNEQFF.

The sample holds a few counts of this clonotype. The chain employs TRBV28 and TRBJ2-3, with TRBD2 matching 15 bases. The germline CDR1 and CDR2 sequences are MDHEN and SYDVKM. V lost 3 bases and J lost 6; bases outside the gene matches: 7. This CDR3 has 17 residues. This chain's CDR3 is CASSLTGLAGGGDTQYF. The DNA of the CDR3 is TGTGCCAGCAGTTTGACGGGACTAGCGGGGGGTGGGGATACGCAGTATTTT.

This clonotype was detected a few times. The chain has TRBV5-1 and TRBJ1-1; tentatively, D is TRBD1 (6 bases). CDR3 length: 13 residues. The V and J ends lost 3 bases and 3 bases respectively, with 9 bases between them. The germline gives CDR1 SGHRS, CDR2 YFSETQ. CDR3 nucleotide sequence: TGCGCCAGCAGCTCACCAGGGGACACTGAAGCTTTCTTT. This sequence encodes CASSSPGDTEAFF.

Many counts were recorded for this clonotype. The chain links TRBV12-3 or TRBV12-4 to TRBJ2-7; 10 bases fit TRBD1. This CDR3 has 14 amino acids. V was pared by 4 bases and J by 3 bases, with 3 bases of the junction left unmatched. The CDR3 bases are TGTGCCAGCAGTTCGACAGGGGGCAACTACGAGCAGTACTTC. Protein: CASSSTGGNYEQYF.

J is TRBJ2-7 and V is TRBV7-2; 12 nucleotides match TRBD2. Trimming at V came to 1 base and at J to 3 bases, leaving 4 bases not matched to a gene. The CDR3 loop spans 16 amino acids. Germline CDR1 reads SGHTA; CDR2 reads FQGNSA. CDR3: CASSLDSTSGSYEQYF. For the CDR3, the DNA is TGTGCCAGCAGCTTAGACTCGACTAGCGGGAGCTACGAGCAGTACTTC.

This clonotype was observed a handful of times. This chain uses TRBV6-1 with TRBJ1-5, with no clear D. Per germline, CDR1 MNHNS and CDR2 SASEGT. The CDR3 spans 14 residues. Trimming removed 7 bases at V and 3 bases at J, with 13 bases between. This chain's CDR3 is CASISPPNNQPQHF. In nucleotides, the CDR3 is TGTGCCAGCATCAGCCCTCCAAACAATCAGCCCCAGCATTTT.

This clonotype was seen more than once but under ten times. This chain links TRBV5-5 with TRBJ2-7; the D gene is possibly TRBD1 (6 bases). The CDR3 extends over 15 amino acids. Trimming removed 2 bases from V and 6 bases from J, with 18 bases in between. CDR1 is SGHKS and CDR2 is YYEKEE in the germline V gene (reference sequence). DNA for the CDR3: TGTGCCAGCAGCTTCTTGGACAGATCCTTTCGCGAGCAGTACTTC. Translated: CASSFLDRSFREQYF.

The CDR3 DNA reads TGTGCCAGCAGTGAACTAGCGGGAGGGCCAGATACGCAGTATTTT. Translated, it gives CASSELAGGPDTQYF. V usage is TRBV2 and J usage is TRBJ2-3; 12 bases line up with TRBD2. The germline V gene has CDR1 SNHLY and CDR2 FYNNEI. This CDR3 has 15 amino acids. The V gene end was trimmed by 2 bases and the J gene end by 4 bases; junction bases not matched to a gene: 1.

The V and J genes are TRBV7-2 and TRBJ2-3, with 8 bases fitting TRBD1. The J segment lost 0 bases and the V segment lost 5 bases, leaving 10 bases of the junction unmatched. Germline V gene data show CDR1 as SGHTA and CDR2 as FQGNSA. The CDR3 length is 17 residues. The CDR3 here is CASSLTRTGTSTDTQYF. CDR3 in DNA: TGTGCCAGCAGCCTAACCCGGACAGGGACTAGCACAGATACGCAGTATTTT.

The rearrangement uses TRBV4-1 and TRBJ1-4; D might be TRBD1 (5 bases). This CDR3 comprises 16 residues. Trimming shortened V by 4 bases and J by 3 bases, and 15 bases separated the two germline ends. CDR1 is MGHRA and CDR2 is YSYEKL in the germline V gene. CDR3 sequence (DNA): TGCGCCAGCAGCCCGCCCGGGGGTGCGGCTAATGAAAAACTGTTTTTT. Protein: CASSPPGGAANEKLFF.

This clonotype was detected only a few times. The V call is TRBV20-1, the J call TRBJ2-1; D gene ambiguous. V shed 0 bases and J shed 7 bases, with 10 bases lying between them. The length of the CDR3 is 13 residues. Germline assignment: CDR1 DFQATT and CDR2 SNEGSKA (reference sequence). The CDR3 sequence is CSARESNFNEQFF. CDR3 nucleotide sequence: TGCAGTGCTAGAGAGTCTAACTTTAATGAGCAGTTCTTC.

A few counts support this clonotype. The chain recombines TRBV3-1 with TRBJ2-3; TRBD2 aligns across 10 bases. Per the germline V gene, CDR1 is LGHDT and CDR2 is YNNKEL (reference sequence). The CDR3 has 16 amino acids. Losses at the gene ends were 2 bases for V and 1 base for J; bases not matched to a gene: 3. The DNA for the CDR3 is TGTGCCAGCAGCCAAATCCTAGCGGGGGGCACAGATACGCAGTATTTT. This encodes CASSQILAGGTDTQYF.